What follows are 18 T cell receptor beta chains derived from one specimen sequenced in a study of Graves' ophthalmopathy and Graves' hyperthyroidism. Scientists amplified the TCR beta CDR3 regions from RNA transcripts. First-round RT-PCR employed HTBI primers, with a second-round multiplex PCR after it. TCRdb re-called the multiplex PCR reads with MiXCR, one entry per CDR3 protein. The sample contains roughly 480,000 distinct CDR3 sequences, under 15% of which appear only once. The sequenced sample consisted of blood. Receptor source: a woman in her twenties or thirties with Graves' ophthalmopathy.

This clonotype was found many times. This rearrangement joins TRBV12-3 or TRBV12-4 to TRBJ1-6; 7 bases align to TRBD1. The V gene end was trimmed by 7 bases and the J gene end by 1 base; junction bases not matched to a gene: 13. The CDR3 has 18 residues. The CDR3 sequence: CASTTSRDSRSYNSPLHF. In DNA, the CDR3 is TGTGCCAGCACCACCTCCCGGGACAGCCGTTCCTATAATTCACCCCTCCACTTT.

In its sample, this clonotype was seen many times. The gene calls are TRBV6-1 and TRBJ2-7; D unclear. Germline CDR1 reads MNHNS; CDR2 reads SASEGT. Trimming took 8 bases from V and 0 from J, leaving 2 bases between them. The CDR3 is 10 residues long. CDR3 residues: CASASYEQYF. The CDR3 nucleotides are TGTGCCAGCGCCTCCTACGAGCAGTACTTC.

The chain has TRBV29-1 and TRBJ2-5; maybe TRBD2 (6 bases). Trimming left V 4 bases short and J 2 bases short, with 8 bases between. Germline values: CDR1 SQVTM, CDR2 ANQGSEA. CDR3 length: 12 residues. CDR3 sequence: CSVAGRQETQYF. CDR3 DNA: TGCAGCGTTGCCGGGAGACAAGAGACCCAGTACTTC.

This clonotype was found many times. The J gene is TRBJ2-2, the V gene TRBV24-1; unclear D gene. There are 15 residues in the CDR3. CDR1 and CDR2 (germline): KGHDR, SFDVKD. Trimming took 1 base from V and 1 from J, leaving 6 bases between them. The CDR3 DNA sequence: TGTGCCACCAGTGATTTTAGGGTGAACACCGGGGAGCTGTTTTTT. Translating gives CATSDFRVNTGELFF.

This clonotype was counted ten times or more. The genes are TRBV6-1 and TRBJ1-2; D perhaps matches TRBD1 (5 bases). CDR3 length: 15 residues. Trimming took off 5 bases at V and 4 bases at J, with 17 bases between the two ends. Germline V gene data show CDR1 as MNHNS and CDR2 as SASEGT. The CDR3 region has the DNA TGTGCCAGCAGTCCCGGCAGGGTCGGGCTCTATGGCTACACCTTC. It translates to CASSPGRVGLYGYTF.

This clonotype was recorded many times. The chain recombines TRBV6-1 with TRBJ1-5; D call uncertain. Trimming stripped 7 bases from V and 4 bases from J, with 11 bases between. Germline V gives CDR1 MNHNS, CDR2 SASEGT. The CDR3 runs to 13 residues. Here the CDR3 reads CASTSSRNQPQHF. CDR3 DNA: TGTGCCAGCACCTCAAGTAGGAATCAGCCCCAGCATTTT.

The table lists this clonotype with many counts. V is TRBV5-1 and J is TRBJ1-2; 8 bases agree with TRBD1. The J segment lost 5 bases and the V segment lost 3 bases, leaving 9 bases of the junction unmatched. Germline CDR1 and CDR2: SGHRS and YFSETQ. The CDR3 runs 15 residues. Here the CDR3 reads CASSSTAGQVYGYTF. The CDR3 region has the DNA TGCGCCAGCAGCTCCACCGCGGGACAGGTATATGGCTACACCTTC. The full variable domain, rest sourced from reference TRBV5-1 and TRBJ1-2, is KAGVTQTPRYLIKTRGQQVTLSCSPISGHRSVSWYQQTPGQGLQFLFEYFSETQRNKGNFPGRFSGRQFSNSRSEMNVSTLELGDSALYLCASSSTAGQVYGYTFGSGTRLTVV.

The table lists this clonotype with a few counts. This clone may be a read error of a much larger clone one base away. The V call is TRBV5-1, the J call TRBJ2-2; possibly TRBD1 for D (6 bases). Trimming cost V 0 bases and J 6 bases, with 6 bases left between them. Germline assignment: CDR1 SGHRS and CDR2 YFSETQ. The CDR3 runs 13 residues. The CDR3 DNA is TGCGCCAGCAGCTTGGACAGGGCCGGGGAGCTGTTTTTT. Protein: CASSLDRAGELFF.

This clonotype was counted ten times or more. The V gene is TRBV28, the J gene TRBJ1-2; TRBD1 aligns across 7 bases. Germline-derived CDR1 and CDR2 are MDHEN and SYDVKM. The CDR3 loop spans 12 amino acids. V trimming: 8 bases; J trimming: 5 bases; junction bases outside the gene matches: 5. CDR3 region: CASQGTVYGYTF. The CDR3, as DNA: TGTGCCAGCCAAGGGACAGTTTATGGCTACACCTTC.

The rearrangement joins TRBV6-1 to TRBJ2-5; 9 positions agree with TRBD1. CDR1 is MNHNS, CDR2 SASEGT, per germline. V gave up 10 bases and J gave up 5 bases; unmatched junction bases: 8. This CDR3 region has 13 residues. Here the CDR3 DNA reads TGTGCCACCCTGACTGGACAGGGGGAGACCCAGTACTTC. This translates into CATLTGQGETQYF.

This clonotype has at least ten counts. The chain joins TRBV12-3 or TRBV12-4 to TRBJ2-7; 9 bases match TRBD1. The CDR3 has 15 amino acids. With V trimmed by 6 bases and J by 6 bases, 12 bases remained unmatched. The CDR3 nucleotides read TGTGCCAGCAGCCCCGGGACAGGGTTTTTGTTCGAGCAGTACTTC. It is translated as CASSPGTGFLFEQYF.

This clonotype was recorded many times. This chain connects TRBV18 to TRBJ2-2; D gene ambiguous. Germline V lookup: CDR1 KGHSH, CDR2 LQKENI. Trimming left V 1 base short and J 4 bases short, with 7 bases between. The length of the CDR3 is 14 residues. The CDR3: CASSPRSPTGELFF. The CDR3 bases are TGTGCCAGCTCACCACGTTCCCCCACCGGGGAGCTGTTTTTT.

This clonotype was seen a handful of times. This chain uses TRBV11-2 with TRBJ1-2; D perhaps matches TRBD1 (5 bases). CDR3 length: 14 residues. Germline assignment: CDR1 SGHAT and CDR2 FQNNGV. V shed 4 bases and J shed 6 bases, with 15 bases lying between them. CDR3 region: CASSSQLTGDGYTF. The DNA of the CDR3 is TGTGCCAGCAGCTCGCAACTAACGGGGGATGGCTACACCTTC.

This clonotype was counted many times. This chain uses TRBV2 with TRBJ1-5; D might be TRBD1 (5 bases). Germline V gene sequence: CDR1 SNHLY, CDR2 FYNNEI. This CDR3 comprises 14 residues. Trimming took 5 bases from V and 5 from J, leaving 13 bases between them. The CDR3 DNA is TGTGCCAGCAGTACCGGGACTGCCTATCAGCCCCAGCATTTT. This encodes CASSTGTAYQPQHF.

Many counts were recorded for this clonotype. The J gene is TRBJ1-5, the V gene TRBV28; a possible D gene is TRBD1 (5 bases). Germline V gene lookup returns CDR1 MDHEN and CDR2 SYDVKM. The CDR3 consists of 14 residues. V lost 6 bases and J lost 4, with 13 bases in between. CDR3 sequence reads: CASRWTTWNQPQHF. The CDR3 DNA follows: TGTGCCAGCAGGTGGACAACATGGAATCAGCCCCAGCATTTT.

This clonotype appeared many times. The chain recombines TRBV10-3 with TRBJ2-6, with D possibly matching TRBD2 (5 bases). V lost 1 base and J 0 bases, leaving 16 bases between the germline ends. The CDR3 extends over 19 amino acids. Per germline, CDR1 ENHRY and CDR2 SYGVKD. CDR3 bases: TGTGCCATCAGTGAGTTAGCGCTACGGACCTCCTCTGGGGCCAACGTCCTGACTTTC. Its translation: CAISELALRTSSGANVLTF.

At least ten counts were recorded for this clonotype. The V call is TRBV18, the J call TRBJ2-7; 7 nucleotides agree with TRBD1. Germline loops: CDR1 KGHSH, CDR2 LQKENI. The CDR3 consists of 15 residues. V lost 2 bases and J lost 2; bases outside the gene matches: 6. The CDR3 sequence: CASSPGFGTAYEQYF. CDR3 sequence (DNA): TGTGCCAGCTCACCAGGATTCGGGACAGCCTACGAGCAGTACTTC.

This clonotype was picked up many times. The V call is TRBV6-1, the J call TRBJ1-1, with D hard to call. In germline, CDR1 is MNHNS, CDR2 SASEGT. Trimming took off 8 bases at V and 3 bases at J, with 22 bases between the two ends. This CDR3 has 16 residues. The DNA for the CDR3 is TGTGCCAGCCCCAGTGGGCGCCCCACGCGGGACACTGAAGCTTTCTTT. Translation: CASPSGRPTRDTEAFF.